This entry lists 6 T cell receptor beta chains sequenced from one sample in a study of OX40 agonist ivuxolimab in advanced cancers. The table came from immunoSEQ multiplex PCR; TCRdb's copy has only in-frame clones and leaves some out. There are 55,000 to 65,000 clones in the sample; approximately 90% occur only once, and around 1.9% lies in the top ten. Sequenced material: CD4+ or CD8+ T cells sorted from blood, taken in a trial of the OX40 agonist ivuxolimab. The receptor set was obtained from an adult with an advanced solid tumor such as melanoma, head and neck, liver or kidney cancer.

This clone was observed a few times. The chain combines TRBV5-4 with TRBJ2-5, with no clear D. Germline V gives CDR1 SGHNT, CDR2 YYREEE (reference sequence). V lost 2 bases and J 2 bases, leaving 7 bases between the germline ends. This CDR3 comprises 13 residues. The CDR3 bases are TGTGCCAGCAGCTTTTTCGGGCAAGAGACCCAGTACTTC. This gives the protein CASSFFGQETQYF.

The V and J genes are TRBV28 and TRBJ2-3, with 7 bases fitting TRBD2. The CDR3 sequence is 20 residues long. CDR1 is MDHEN and CDR2 is SYDVKM in the germline V gene. After removal of 0 bases from V and 6 bases from J, the junction contained 21 bases not matched to a gene. The CDR3 nucleotides are TGTGCCAGCAGTTTATGGGGCGTACCGTTGGGCGGGGGAAAACCCGATACGCAGTATTTT. Translating gives CASSLWGVPLGGGKPDTQYF.

The V and J genes are TRBV29-1 and TRBJ2-1, with 10 positions matching TRBD2. The germline V gene encodes CDR1 SQVTM and CDR2 ANQGSEA. The V segment lost 7 bases and the J segment 5 bases; nucleotides outside the gene matches: 20. The CDR3 extends over 18 amino acids. CDR3: CSAHGLAGVGSMDNEQFF. The DNA of the CDR3 is TGCAGCGCCCATGGGCTAGCGGGGGTGGGGTCTATGGACAATGAGCAGTTCTTC.

The J gene is TRBJ2-1, the V gene TRBV5-6, with D perhaps TRBD1 (5 bases). The length of the CDR3 is 17 residues. Germline CDR1 SGHDT, CDR2 YYEEEE. Between the trimmed V and J ends, which lost 5 bases and 0 bases, there was a span of 18 bases. This chain's CDR3 is CASSLFDSSFSYNEQFF. CDR3 in DNA: TGTGCCAGCAGTCTTTTCGACAGCAGCTTCTCCTACAATGAGCAGTTCTTC. The full variable domain, rest sourced from reference TRBV5-6 and TRBJ2-1, is DAGVTQSPTHLIKTRGQQVTLRCSPKSGHDTVSWYQQALGQGPQFIFQYYEEEERQRGNFPDRFSGHQFPNYSSELNVNALLLGDSALYLCASSLFDSSFSYNEQFFGPGTRLTVL.

The chain couples TRBV7-9 to TRBJ2-5, with 8 bases matching TRBD2. Germline loops: CDR1 SEHNR, CDR2 FQNEAQ (reference sequence). The CDR3 loop spans 15 amino acids. Trimming took 5 bases from V and 2 from J; bases not matched to a gene: 7. CDR3 coding DNA: TGTGCCAGCAGCCTTGGGCGGGGGGTACAAGAGACCCAGTACTTC. This codes for CASSLGRGVQETQYF.

This clone is a singleton in its sample. The rearrangement links TRBV5-6 to TRBJ2-5, with 10 nucleotides matching TRBD2. V was clipped by 3 bases and J by 5 bases; unmatched bases: 4. CDR1 is SGHDT and CDR2 is YYEEEE in the germline V gene. CDR3 length: 14 amino acids. CDR3 region: CASSYSGGLETQYF. The CDR3 region has the DNA TGTGCCAGCAGCTATAGCGGGGGGCTTGAGACCCAGTACTTC.